This entry features one TCR beta chain sequence. What it binds is not known. The record originates from a study of CD4 T cells in relation to SARS-CoV-2 and coronaviruses. Study context: After less than 11 days of antigen culture, PBMC TCR beta CDR3s were sequenced. Shared crossreactive spike epitopes were mapped to their HLA restriction. No peptide or an HIV-1 Nef peptide pool served as negative control.

J gave up 3 bases and V 6 bases, and 9 bases lay outside the gene matches. The CDR3 has 16 residues. Germline V lookup: CDR1 MRHNA, CDR2 SNTAGT. Before the COVID-19 pandemic, during about 2010-2019, CD4+ T cells were taken from unexposed donors. After about 10 days of culture, CD4+ T cells were isolated. Assay used: immunoSEQ multiplex PCR; TCRdb lists only in-frame clones, some missing. The top ten clones hold roughly a sixth of a sample with 20,000 to 25,000 clones, 70% to 85% of them seen once. General study findings and limits: Each donor contributed either pre-pandemic or post-infection samples, not both.

The rearrangement links TRBV6-4 to TRBJ2-3; 10 positions match TRBD2. This TCR was sampled from a human donor in good health. Sample: CD4+ T cells from PBMCs, cultured in vitro. CDR3 DNA sequence: TGTGCCAGCAGCAGGCTAGCGGGAGAGGGGACAGATACGCAGTATTTT. This encodes CASSRLAGEGTDTQYF.